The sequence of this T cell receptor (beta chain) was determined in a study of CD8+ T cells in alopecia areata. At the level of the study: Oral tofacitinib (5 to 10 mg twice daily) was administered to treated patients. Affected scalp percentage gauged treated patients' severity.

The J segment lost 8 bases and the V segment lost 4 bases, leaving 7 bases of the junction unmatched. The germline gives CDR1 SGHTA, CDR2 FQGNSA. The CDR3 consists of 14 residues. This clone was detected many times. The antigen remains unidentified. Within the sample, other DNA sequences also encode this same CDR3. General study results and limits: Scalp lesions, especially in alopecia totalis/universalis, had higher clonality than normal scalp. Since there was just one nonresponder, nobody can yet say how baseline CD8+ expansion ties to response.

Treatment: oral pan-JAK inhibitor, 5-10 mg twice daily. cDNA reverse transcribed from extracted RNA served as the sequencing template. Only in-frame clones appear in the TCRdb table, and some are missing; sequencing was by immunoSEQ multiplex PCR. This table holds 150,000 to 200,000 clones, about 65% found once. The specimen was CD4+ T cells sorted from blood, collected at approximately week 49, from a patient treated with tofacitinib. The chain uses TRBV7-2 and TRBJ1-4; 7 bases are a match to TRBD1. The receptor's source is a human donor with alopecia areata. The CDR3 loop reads CASSSQGGGEKLFF. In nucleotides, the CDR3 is TGTGCCAGCAGCTCACAGGGAGGGGGCGAAAAACTGTTTTTT. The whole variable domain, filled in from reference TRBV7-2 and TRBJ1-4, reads GAGVSQSPSNKVTEKGKDVELRCDPISGHTALYWYRQSLGQGLEFLIYFQGNSAPDKSGLPSDRFSAERTGGSVSTLTIQRTQQEDSAVYLCASSSQGGGEKLFFGSGTQLSVL.